This TCR beta chain is drawn from a study of cytomegalovirus exposure and HLA in healthy donors. PCR primers comprised 60 Vbeta and 13 Jbeta primers. Only in-frame clones appear in the TCRdb table, and some are missing; sequencing was by immunoSEQ multiplex PCR. The data show 95,000 to 100,000 clones, with over 60% seen just once and over 15% held by the top ten. The CDR3 contains 17 residues. V dropped 1 base and J dropped 0 bases, with 13 bases sitting between them. Germline V gives CDR1 SGHTA, CDR2 FQGNSA. The sequence was collected from a man aged 55 to 70 in good health and CMV-seropositive. The rearrangement links TRBV7-2 to TRBJ1-5; no clear D gene. Sequencing used PBMCs. The CDR3 nucleotides read TGTGCCAGCAGCTTAGATGGAGGGCTGGGTAGCAATCAGCCCCAGCATTTT. Protein sequence: CASSLDGGLGSNQPQHF. The full variable domain, its missing parts supplied by reference TRBV7-2 and TRBJ1-5, is GAGVSQSPSNKVTEKGKDVELRCDPISGHTALYWYRQSLGQGLEFLIYFQGNSAPDKSGLPSDRFSAERTGGSVSTLTIQRTQQEDSAVYLCASSLDGGLGSNQPQHFGDGTRLSIL.